The entry below gives a single T cell receptor beta chain sequence along with its context. The source of the sample is a study of blood T cells in healthy people across ages. Study-wide context: The capture of about one barcoded beta molecule per two T cells was achieved by template switching.

Ranging in age from roughly 6 to 100, the donors were healthy Caucasian individuals from Russia. Each donor supplied 8 to 10 milliliters of peripheral blood. The second PCR ran roughly 6 to 11 cycles with a sample-barcoded 5' primer and J-beta primers. A minimum of 2.5 million CDR3-containing paired-end reads was obtained for each sample. One entry per CDR3 protein results from TCRdb running MiXCR on the 5' RACE reads. The profile shows about 620,000 distinct CDR3 sequences, around 21% of them singletons. Germline-derived CDR1 and CDR2 are SGHTS and YDEGEE. Deletions cut 6 bases from V and 1 base from J, with 13 bases between. The CDR3 spans 14 residues.

This chain connects TRBV5-8 to TRBJ1-2; no reliable D call. What was sequenced was blood. This receptor was identified in a man aged 70-80 years in good health. The CDR3 region has the DNA TGTGCCAGCATCAAGCTAGGTGTTAACTATGGCTACACCTTC. Residues: CASIKLGVNYGYTF.